The 8 T cell receptor beta chains reported below all come from one sample, sequenced in a study of blood T cells in healthy people across ages. A sample-barcoded 5' primer and a J-beta primer mix were used in a second PCR of about 7 to 11 cycles. TCRdb passed the 5' RACE reads through MiXCR, listing each CDR3 protein once. The sample includes 1 million to 1.2 million distinct CDR3 sequences, 35% to 40% seen only once; the top ten take under 15%. Specimen: blood. These receptor sequences come from a man younger than 35 in good health.

The chain uses TRBV10-3 and TRBJ2-5; unclear D gene. Germline CDR1 is ENHRY and CDR2 is SYGVKD. V shed 0 bases and J shed 5 bases, with 4 bases lying between them. The CDR3 spans 12 residues. CDR3 in DNA: TGTGCCATCAGTGAGTCTTCGGAGACCCAGTACTTC. This gives the protein CAISESSETQYF.

This clonotype occurred a few times. The rearrangement uses TRBV20-1 and TRBJ2-1, with D possibly TRBD1 on 5 matching bases. CDR3 length: 11 residues. V lost 6 bases to trimming and J lost 7 bases, with 10 bases between them. From germline, CDR1 is DFQATT and CDR2 SNEGSKA (reference sequence). The DNA of the CDR3 is TGCAGTGCCACCAGGGTTAATGAGCAGTTCTTC. Its translation: CSATRVNEQFF.

The V and J genes are TRBV12-5 and TRBJ2-1, with D hard to call. The CDR3 is made up of 16 amino acids. Trimming pared 5 bases from V and 0 bases from J, leaving 14 bases between. Per the germline V gene, CDR1 is LGHNT and CDR2 is FRNRAP. This CDR3 reads CASGPPSGSSYNEQFF. CDR3 nucleotides: TGTGCTAGTGGTCCACCTTCAGGTAGCTCCTACAATGAGCAGTTCTTC. The full variable domain, its missing parts supplied by reference TRBV12-5 and TRBJ2-1, is DARVTQTPRHKVTEMGQEVTMRCQPILGHNTVFWYRQTMMQGLELLAYFRNRAPLDDSGMPKDRFSAEMPDATLATLKIQPSEPRDSAVYFCASGPPSGSSYNEQFFGPGTRLTVL.

V is TRBV2 and J is TRBJ1-4, with D possibly matching TRBD1 (5 bases). The CDR3 covers 14 residues. V shed 8 bases and J shed 6 bases, with 16 bases lying between them. Germline V CDR1 and CDR2: SNHLY, FYNNEI. The CDR3 DNA is TGTGCCAGCGGAGGCCCAGGGATCGATGAAAAACTGTTTTTT. This sequence encodes CASGGPGIDEKLFF.

In this sample, this clonotype turned up a few times. CDR3 DNA: TGTGCCAGCAGCTTAAACAGGGGGCGTAACTATGGCTACACCTTC. Its protein product is CASSLNRGRNYGYTF. The gene calls are TRBV7-9 and TRBJ1-2, with TRBD1 matching over 9 bases. V lost 2 bases and J lost 1; bases outside the gene matches: 2. The CDR3 contains 15 residues. Germline values: CDR1 SEHNR, CDR2 FQNEAQ (reference sequence).

The rearrangement joins TRBV2 to TRBJ1-5, with TRBD1 matching over 10 bases. CDR3 length equals 14 residues. Germline CDR1 SNHLY, CDR2 FYNNEI. The junction had 5 bases not matched to a gene; V was cut back by 7 bases and J by 5 bases. CDR3 sequence: CASTGQGVDQPQHF. In DNA, the CDR3 is TGTGCCAGCACAGGACAGGGGGTAGATCAGCCCCAGCATTTT.

V and J are TRBV7-9 and TRBJ2-3, with D unclear. Germline CDR1 reads SEHNR; CDR2 reads FQNEAQ (reference sequence). CDR3 length: 16 amino acids. Between the trimmed V and J ends, which lost 5 bases and 0 bases, there was a span of 15 bases. CDR3 sequence (DNA): TGTGCCAGCAGCCGCCCCGCGCAGGCTAGCACAGATACGCAGTATTTT. Its translation: CASSRPAQASTDTQYF.

CDR3 sequence: CASRTRFDAFF. The CDR3 DNA follows: TGTGCCAGCAGGACGAGGTTCGATGCTTTCTTT. V usage is TRBV12-3 or TRBV12-4 and J usage is TRBJ1-1; D is unresolved. Trimming took off 6 bases at V and 11 bases at J, with 13 bases between the two ends. The CDR3 is made up of 11 amino acids.